The 26 T cell receptor beta chains below come from one sample, sequenced in a study of blood T cell repertoires in COVID-19. Libraries were prepared by immunoSEQ multiplex PCR; TCRdb keeps only in-frame clonotypes and omits some of them. The sample contains a few hundred thousand clones, around 90% of which appear only once. Sequenced: PBMCs or T cells enriched from blood (not recorded which). The receptor source for this set is a human donor in a cohort exposed to, infected with or recovered from COVID-19 (not recorded which). The donor label of this sample is uncertain.

V and J are TRBV19 and TRBJ2-7, with D perhaps TRBD1 (5 bases). Looked up from germline, CDR1 is LNHDA and CDR2 is SQIVND (reference sequence). V was pared by 5 bases and J by 4 bases, with 6 bases between. The CDR3 covers 11 residues. The CDR3 here is CASSQGYEQYF. In DNA, the CDR3 is TGTGCCAGTAGTCAGGGTTACGAGCAGTACTTC.

The chain links TRBV7-9 to TRBJ1-4; D remains unclear. The germline CDR1 and CDR2 sequences are SEHNR and FQNEAQ (reference sequence). Trimming shortened V by 5 bases and J by 0 bases, and 10 bases separated the two germline ends. This CDR3 contains 15 residues. The CDR3 reads CASSDYGTTNEKLFF. DNA for the CDR3: TGTGCCAGCAGCGACTATGGCACAACTAATGAAAAACTGTTTTTT.

The V call is TRBV29-1, the J call TRBJ1-2; tentative D call: TRBD1 (5 bases). V dropped 7 bases and J dropped 6 bases, with 15 bases sitting between them. CDR1 is SQVTM and CDR2 is ANQGSEA in the germline V gene. This CDR3 contains 12 residues. CDR3 region: CSAPVGRHGYTF. For the CDR3, the DNA is TGCAGCGCCCCTGTGGGGCGGCATGGCTACACCTTC.

For this clone: Germline and junction disagree at one end, which may indicate a read error. The rearrangement uses TRBV6-2 or TRBV6-3 and TRBJ2-3; TRBD1 is a possible D gene (7 bases). Per the germline V gene, CDR1 is MNHEY and CDR2 is SVGEGT. The CDR3 is 19 amino acids. The CDR3 is CASSYSTQGVSGNTNTQYF. The CDR3 DNA sequence: TGTGCCAGCAGTTACTCGACGCAGGGGGTTAGCGGAAACACAAATACGCAGTATTTT.

The chain joins TRBV14 to TRBJ2-1; TRBD1 matches 9 bases. This CDR3 comprises 17 residues. Germline V gene sequence: CDR1 SGHDN, CDR2 FVKESK. With 1 base clipped from V and 8 bases from J, the junction kept 12 bases outside the gene matches. CDR3 residues: CASSQGLAGQGNHEQFF. In DNA, the CDR3 is TGTGCCAGCAGCCAAGGACTGGCAGGACAGGGGAATCATGAGCAGTTCTTC.

This sequence joins TRBV6-4 and TRBJ1-4; 9 nucleotides align to TRBD1. CDR1 and CDR2 from the germline V gene are MRHNA and SNTAGT. This CDR3 region has 15 residues. The junction had 6 bases not matched to a gene; V was cut back by 3 bases and J by 7 bases. The CDR3 region has the DNA TGTGCCAGCAGTGAAACAGGGGGCGTTGGTGAAAAACTGTTTTTT. This sequence encodes CASSETGGVGEKLFF.

The V and J genes are TRBV18 and TRBJ2-1; 11 positions agree with TRBD2. There are 17 residues in the CDR3. V shed 0 bases and J 13 bases; nucleotides not matched to a gene: 14. Germline V lookup: CDR1 KGHSH, CDR2 LQKENI. CDR3 sequence reads: CASSPPLAGGEAPLQFF. CDR3 bases: TGTGCCAGCTCACCACCATTAGCGGGGGGGGAGGCCCCCTTACAGTTCTTC.

This chain uses TRBV19 with TRBJ1-3; possible D gene TRBD1, 6 bases. Germline V CDR1 and CDR2: LNHDA, SQIVND (reference sequence). The V end was cut by 2 bases, the J end by 1 base, with 9 bases between. The CDR3 runs 15 residues. CDR3 nucleotides: TGTGCCAGTAGTATATTAGGGGGTTCTGGAAACACCATATATTTT. This gives the protein CASSILGGSGNTIYF.

The V call is TRBV5-4, the J call TRBJ2-3; 9 nucleotides match TRBD2. The CDR3 contains 15 residues. Germline V gives CDR1 SGHNT, CDR2 YYREEE (reference sequence). V dropped 1 base and J dropped 3; count of bases not matched to a gene: 3. The CDR3 DNA reads TGTGCCAGCAGCTTGCTAGCGGGGCGGACAGATACGCAGTATTTT. Translation gives CASSLLAGRTDTQYF.

The V call is TRBV6-5, the J call TRBJ2-7, with no clear D. From germline, CDR1 is MNHEY and CDR2 SVGAGI. Between the trimmed V and J ends, which lost 9 bases and 2 bases, there was a span of 8 bases. The CDR3 sequence is 11 residues long. The DNA for the CDR3 is TGTGCCAGTACGGAGCCCTACGAGCAGTACTTC. It yields the protein CASTEPYEQYF.

The chain has TRBV5-4 and TRBJ1-1; D is perhaps TRBD1 (5 bases). The length of the CDR3 is 17 residues. V lost 2 bases and J lost 5, with 22 bases in between. CDR1 is SGHNT, CDR2 YYREEE, per germline (reference sequence). Here the CDR3 reads CASSFSRATDIVTEAFF. The CDR3 region has the DNA TGTGCCAGCAGCTTCTCCAGGGCGACAGATATAGTAACTGAAGCTTTCTTT. The variable domain in full, completed from reference TRBV5-4 and TRBJ1-1, reads ETGVTQSPTHLIKTRGQQVTLRCSSQSGHNTVSWYQQALGQGPQFIFQYYREEENGRGNFPPRFSGLQFPNYSSELNVNALELDDSALYLCASSFSRATDIVTEAFFGQGTRLTVV.

CDR3 sequence (DNA): TGTGCCAGCAGTTGGAGGGGGAACACTGAAGCTTTCTTT. Translation: CASSWRGNTEAFF. The chain links TRBV7-2 to TRBJ1-1; weak D call: TRBD1 (5 bases). Germline V lookup: CDR1 SGHTA, CDR2 FQGNSA. The CDR3 consists of 13 residues. V dropped 6 bases and J dropped 1 base, with 9 bases sitting between them.

The CDR3 nucleotides read TGTGCCAGCAGTGAATTTCAGGGGTCTGAAGCTTTCTTT. This encodes CASSEFQGSEAFF. The chain couples TRBV25-1 to TRBJ1-1, with D possibly TRBD1 on 6 matching bases. This CDR3 has 13 residues. Germline CDR1 reads MGHDK; CDR2 reads SYGVNS. Trimming shortened V by 1 base and J by 6 bases, and 9 bases separated the two germline ends.

A remark on this clone: Other DNA sequences within the sample encode an identical CDR3. The chain is built from TRBV12-3 or TRBV12-4 and TRBJ1-1; D call uncertain. CDR3 length: 13 amino acids. Trimming left V 2 bases short and J 1 base short, with 5 bases between. CDR3 loop: CASSLSTNTEAFF. CDR3 nucleotides: TGTGCCAGCAGTTTAAGCACGAACACTGAAGCTTTCTTT.

The V gene is TRBV7-8, the J gene TRBJ2-5, with TRBD2 matching over 9 bases. CDR1 and CDR2 from the germline V gene are SGHVS and FQNEAQ. V gave up 5 bases and J gave up 5 bases; unmatched junction bases: 15. CDR3 length: 17 residues. This CDR3 reads CASSEPSGVQPGETQYF. CDR3 bases: TGTGCCAGCAGCGAACCTAGCGGGGTCCAACCGGGGGAGACCCAGTACTTC.

This clone came up once. The chain combines TRBV30 with TRBJ1-5; D might be TRBD1 (5 bases). Trimming shortened V by 2 bases and J by 7 bases, and 9 bases separated the two germline ends. Germline V gives CDR1 GTSNPN, CDR2 SVGIG (reference sequence). The CDR3 runs 12 residues. CDR3 nucleotide sequence: TGTGCCTGGAGTACAGGAAACCAGCCCCAGCATTTT. Its translation is CAWSTGNQPQHF. Supplemented by reference TRBV30 and TRBJ1-5, the full variable domain reads SQTIHQWPATLVQPVGSPLSLECTVEGTSNPNLYWYRQAAGRGLQLLFYSVGIGQISSEVPQNLSASRPQDRQFILSSKKLLLSDSGFYLCAWSTGNQPQHFGDGTRLSIL.

The V call is TRBV12-5, the J call TRBJ1-5, with D uncertain. V shed 1 base and J shed 4 bases, with 17 bases lying between them. This CDR3 contains 17 residues. Germline V gene lookup returns CDR1 LGHNT and CDR2 FRNRAP. The CDR3 here is CASGLGRGREANQPQHF. Written as DNA, the CDR3 is TGTGCTAGTGGTTTGGGCCGGGGTCGCGAAGCTAATCAGCCCCAGCATTTT.

The gene calls are TRBV4-2 and TRBJ1-1, with 7 bases matching TRBD1. The CDR3 is 16 amino acids. Trimming removed 0 bases from V and 4 bases from J; junction bases left unmatched: 8. Germline CDR1 and CDR2: LGHNA and YNFKEQ. CDR3 sequence: CASSQEEGAGSTEAFF. The CDR3 nucleotides are TGTGCCAGCAGCCAAGAAGAGGGGGCCGGTAGCACTGAAGCTTTCTTT.

V is TRBV10-3 and J is TRBJ1-2; D possibly corresponds to TRBD1 (5 bases). The CDR3 runs 13 residues. CDR1 is ENHRY, CDR2 SYGVKD, per germline. Trimming shortened V by 4 bases and J by 6 bases, and 12 bases separated the two germline ends. In nucleotides, the CDR3 is TGTGCCATCAGTGCGGGCCCGGGGGATGGCTACACCTTC. This translates into CAISAGPGDGYTF.

CDR3 bases: TGTGCTAGTGGTCGGCAGGGGGACCTCACAGATACGCAGTATTTT. Its protein is CASGRQGDLTDTQYF. V and J are TRBV12-5 and TRBJ2-3, with TRBD1 identical over 7 bases. The germline V gene encodes CDR1 LGHNT and CDR2 FRNRAP. With V trimmed by 5 bases and J by 2 bases, 7 bases remained unmatched. CDR3 length equals 15 residues.

The V and J genes are TRBV7-8 and TRBJ2-1; 7 positions match TRBD1. The germline V gene encodes CDR1 SGHVS and CDR2 FQNEAQ. The CDR3 spans 14 residues. V was pared by 10 bases and J by 4 bases, with 10 bases of the junction left unmatched. This CDR3 is CATMRRGSYNEQFF. As DNA, the CDR3 is TGTGCCACCATGCGCAGGGGGAGTTACAATGAGCAGTTCTTC.

The table lists this clone with a few counts. V and J are TRBV6-5 and TRBJ2-4, with D possibly TRBD2 on 5 matching bases. Trimming removed 6 bases at V and 4 bases at J, with 16 bases between. In germline, CDR1 is MNHEY, CDR2 SVGAGI. The CDR3 contains 15 residues. The CDR3 loop is CASSMDLGGKNIQYF. The CDR3 DNA follows: TGTGCCAGCAGCATGGACCTCGGCGGGAAAAACATTCAGTACTTC.

This clone showed up just a few times. This rearrangement joins TRBV7-9 to TRBJ2-7; TRBD2 matches 12 bases. The CDR3 is made up of 14 amino acids. Unmatched junction bases numbered 3, after V lost 5 bases and J lost 4 bases. Per the germline V gene, CDR1 is SEHNR and CDR2 is FQNEAQ (reference sequence). The CDR3 sequence: CASSPSGGAYEQYF. The CDR3 region has the DNA TGTGCCAGCAGCCCTAGCGGGGGGGCATACGAGCAGTACTTC.

This rearrangement joins TRBV7-2 to TRBJ1-1; 7 bases match TRBD1. V shed 7 bases, J shed 11 bases, and the junction held 13 bases outside the gene matches. The CDR3 covers 13 residues. Germline values: CDR1 SGHTA, CDR2 FQGNSA. The CDR3 sequence: CASTPGTARGAFF. Here the CDR3 DNA reads TGTGCCAGCACCCCCGGGACAGCCCGTGGCGCTTTCTTT.

In its sample, this clone was seen once. This chain joins TRBV4-3 and TRBJ2-7, with a tentative D call TRBD2 (5 bases). The ends were cut back, 0 bases at V and 7 bases at J, with 16 bases in the middle. Per germline, CDR1 LGHNA and CDR2 YSLEER. CDR3 size: 15 residues. Here the CDR3 reads CASSQEGGPRGEQYF. The CDR3 DNA is TGCGCCAGCAGCCAAGAAGGAGGCCCCCGGGGAGAGCAGTACTTC.

This rearrangement joins TRBV27 to TRBJ1-5; 10 positions agree with TRBD1. Germline V lookup: CDR1 MNHEY, CDR2 SMNVEV (reference sequence). This CDR3 comprises 15 residues. V lost 0 bases to trimming and J lost 9 bases; unmatched junction nucleotides: 5. CDR3 bases: TGTGCCAGCAGTTTATCGGGACAGGGGTTCGCGCCCCAGCATTTT. Protein: CASSLSGQGFAPQHF.